In its sample, the clone carrying this T cell receptor beta chain was seen a few times. These data originate in a study of T-cell reconstitution after alpha-beta-depleted transplantation in children. As it was prepared, the TCRbeta library received unique molecular identifiers. TCRdb independently ran MiXCR on the PCR reads; one entry per CDR3 protein. The sample consists of about 600,000 distinct CDR3 sequences, 10% to 13% of them appearing once. The origin of this receptor is a human donor who donated a stem cell graft to a child with acute myeloid leukemia. The sample here was PBMCs from the stem cell graft donor, taken from the stem cell graft.

The CDR3 reads CSAVGTSGRWGRSTDTQYF. DNA of the CDR3: TGCAGTGCTGTTGGGACTAGCGGGAGGTGGGGCCGGTCCACAGATACGCAGTATTTT. The chain links TRBV20-1 to TRBJ2-3; TRBD2 matches at 15 bases. Germline V lookup: CDR1 DFQATT, CDR2 SNEGSKA (reference sequence). The CDR3 runs 19 residues. The ends lost 5 bases at V and 2 bases at J; junction bases unmatched: 14.